This record concerns one T cell receptor (beta chain) sequence. What it binds is unknown. CDR1 is SNHLY, CDR2 FYNNEI, per germline. Trimming took off 7 bases at V and 0 bases at J, with 6 bases between the two ends. CDR3 size: 13 residues. Data came from immunoSEQ multiplex PCR; TCRdb stores just in-frame clones and leaves some out. The table has 55,000 to 65,000 clones, roughly 90% seen once; the top ten hold about 3.1%. The data were taken from a study of cytomegalovirus exposure and HLA in healthy donors. Study-wide results and caveats: One later analysis, an examination of the 90 to 150 validation repertoires, found that first-cohort TCR clusters tended to co-occur in them. In vitro data verified a few CMV-associated chains as specific for CMV antigens.

The receptor comes from a man younger than 35 in good health and CMV-seronegative. Material for sequencing was PBMCs. The chain combines TRBV2 with TRBJ2-2, with D possibly matching TRBD2 (5 bases). CDR3 residues: CASKLANTGELFF. The CDR3 DNA sequence: TGTGCCAGCAAACTAGCGAACACCGGGGAGCTGTTTTTT. The complete variable domain, with remaining parts taken from reference TRBV2 and TRBJ2-2, reads EPEVTQTPSHQVTQMGQEVILRCVPISNHLYFYWYRQILGQKVEFLVSFYNNEISEKSEIFDDQFSVERPDGSNFTLKIRSTKLEDSAMYFCASKLANTGELFFGEGSRLTVL.